This entry describes one T cell receptor (beta chain). Random hexamers primed reverse transcription of roughly 0.5 to 1 ug RNA. TCRdb reanalysed the immunoSEQ multiplex PCR reads using MiXCR and keeps one entry per CDR3 protein. Of 90,000 to 150,000 distinct CDR3 sequences listed, roughly 91% are singletons. These data come from a study of CD8 T cells in Susac syndrome. V was shortened by 3 bases and J by 6 bases, with 9 bases between the two germline ends. Germline CDR1 GTSNPN, CDR2 SVGIG (reference sequence). CDR3 length: 12 residues. Sequencing input: CD4+ T cells from PBMCs. The chain employs TRBV30 and TRBJ2-1; D is unclear. The source of this sequence is a human donor in good health. CDR3 region: CAWRKGGNEQFF. The DNA for the CDR3 is TGTGCCTGGAGAAAGGGCGGCAATGAGCAGTTCTTC.